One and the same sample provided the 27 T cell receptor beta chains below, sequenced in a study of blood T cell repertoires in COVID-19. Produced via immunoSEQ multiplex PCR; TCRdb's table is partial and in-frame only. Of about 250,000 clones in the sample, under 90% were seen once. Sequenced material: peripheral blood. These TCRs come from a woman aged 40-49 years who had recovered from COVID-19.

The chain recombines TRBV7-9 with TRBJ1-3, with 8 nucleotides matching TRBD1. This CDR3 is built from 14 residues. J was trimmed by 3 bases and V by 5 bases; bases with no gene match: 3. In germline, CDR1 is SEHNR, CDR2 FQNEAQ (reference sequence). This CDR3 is CASSLQGDGNTIYF. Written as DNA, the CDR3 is TGTGCCAGCAGCCTACAGGGGGATGGAAACACCATATATTTT. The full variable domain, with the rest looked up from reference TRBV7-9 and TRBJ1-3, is DTGVSQNPRHKITKRGQNVTFRCDPISEHNRLYWYRQTLGQGPEFLTYFQNEAQLEKSRLLSDRFSAERPKGSFSTLEIQRTEQGDSAMYLCASSLQGDGNTIYFGEGSWLTVV.

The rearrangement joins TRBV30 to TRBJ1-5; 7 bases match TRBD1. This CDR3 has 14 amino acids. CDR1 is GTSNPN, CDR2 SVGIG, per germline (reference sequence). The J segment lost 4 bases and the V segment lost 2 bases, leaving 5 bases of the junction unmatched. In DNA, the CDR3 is TGTGCCTGGAGTAAGGGGGCTGGAAATCAGCCCCAGCATTTT. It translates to CAWSKGAGNQPQHF.

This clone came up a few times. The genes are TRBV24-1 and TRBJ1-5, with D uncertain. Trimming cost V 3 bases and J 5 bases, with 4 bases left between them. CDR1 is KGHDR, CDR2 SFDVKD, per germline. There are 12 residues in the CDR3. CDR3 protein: CATSDTDQPQHF. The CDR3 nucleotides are TGTGCCACCAGTGATACAGATCAGCCCCAGCATTTT.

The CDR3 DNA reads as TGTGCCGGAACCTTGGCAGCGGACCAAGAGACCCAGTACTTC. Its translation is CAGTLAADQETQYF. The gene calls are TRBV7-9 and TRBJ2-5, with a weak D call TRBD2 (5 bases). The CDR3 length is 14 residues. Germline CDR1 and CDR2: SEHNR and FQNEAQ (reference sequence). V was clipped by 11 bases and J by 0 bases, with 16 bases between them.

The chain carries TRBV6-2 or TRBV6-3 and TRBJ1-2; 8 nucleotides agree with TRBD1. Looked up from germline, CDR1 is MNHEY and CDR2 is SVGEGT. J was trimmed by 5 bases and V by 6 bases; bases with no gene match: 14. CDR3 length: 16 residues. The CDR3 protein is CASRYTDRVISYGYTF. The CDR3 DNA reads TGTGCCAGCAGATACACGGACAGGGTGATCTCGTATGGCTACACCTTC.

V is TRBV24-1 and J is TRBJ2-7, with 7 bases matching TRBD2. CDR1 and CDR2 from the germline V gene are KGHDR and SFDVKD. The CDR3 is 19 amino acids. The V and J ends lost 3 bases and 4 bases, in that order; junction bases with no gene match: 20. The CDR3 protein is CATSDHRSTPGTNPYEQYF. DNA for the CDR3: TGTGCCACCAGTGATCACCGGTCAACCCCCGGGACTAATCCATACGAGCAGTACTTC.

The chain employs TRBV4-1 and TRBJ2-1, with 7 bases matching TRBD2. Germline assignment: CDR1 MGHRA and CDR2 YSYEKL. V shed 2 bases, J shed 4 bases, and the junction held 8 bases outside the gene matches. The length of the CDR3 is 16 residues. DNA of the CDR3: TGCGCCAGCAGCCAATCGGGAGGTTCCCTTTACAATGAGCAGTTCTTC. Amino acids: CASSQSGGSLYNEQFF.

The CDR3 sequence is CASSPTGEGYTF. The CDR3 DNA reads as TGTGCCAGCAGTCCGACAGGGGAAGGCTACACCTTC. This chain joins TRBV27 and TRBJ1-2; 8 bases match TRBD1. V gave up 5 bases and J gave up 8 bases; unmatched junction bases: 4. This CDR3 spans 12 amino acids. Per germline, CDR1 MNHEY and CDR2 SMNVEV (reference sequence).

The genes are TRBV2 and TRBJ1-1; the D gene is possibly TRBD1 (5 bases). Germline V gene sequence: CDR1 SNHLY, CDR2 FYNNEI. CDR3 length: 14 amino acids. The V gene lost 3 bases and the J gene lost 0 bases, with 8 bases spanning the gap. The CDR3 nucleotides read TGTGCCAGCAGTGACAGGGTTATGAACACTGAAGCTTTCTTT. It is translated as CASSDRVMNTEAFF.

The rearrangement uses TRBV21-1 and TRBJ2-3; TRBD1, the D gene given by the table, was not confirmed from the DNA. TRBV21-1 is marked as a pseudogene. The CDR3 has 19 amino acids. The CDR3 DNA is TGTGCCAGCAGCAAACCGAGGGTGGGCAGGGGTGTTTATAGGGATACGCAGTATTTT. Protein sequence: CASSKPRVGRGVYRDTQYF.

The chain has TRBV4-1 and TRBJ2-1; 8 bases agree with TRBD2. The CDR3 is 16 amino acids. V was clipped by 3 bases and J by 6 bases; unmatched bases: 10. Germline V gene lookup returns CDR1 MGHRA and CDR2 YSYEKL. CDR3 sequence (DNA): TGCGCCAGCAGCCATATAAGGTTAGCGGGACTCAATGAGCAGTTCTTC. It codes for CASSHIRLAGLNEQFF.

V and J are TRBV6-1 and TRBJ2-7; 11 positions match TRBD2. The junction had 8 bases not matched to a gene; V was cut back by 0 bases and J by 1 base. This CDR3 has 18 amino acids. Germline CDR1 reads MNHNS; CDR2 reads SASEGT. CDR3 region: CASSEAPLAGGASYEQYF. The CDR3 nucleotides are TGTGCCAGCAGTGAAGCCCCGCTAGCGGGAGGCGCGTCCTACGAGCAGTACTTC.

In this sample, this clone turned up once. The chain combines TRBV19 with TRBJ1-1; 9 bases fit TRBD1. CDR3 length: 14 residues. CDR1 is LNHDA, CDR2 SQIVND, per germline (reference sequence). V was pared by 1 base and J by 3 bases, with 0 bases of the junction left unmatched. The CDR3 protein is CASSIGTGDTEAFF. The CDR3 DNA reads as TGTGCCAGTAGTATAGGGACAGGGGACACTGAAGCTTTCTTT. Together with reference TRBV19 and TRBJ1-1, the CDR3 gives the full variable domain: DGGITQSPKYLFRKEGQNVTLSCEQNLNHDAMYWYRQDPGQGLRLIYYSQIVNDFQKGDIAEGYSVSREKKESFPLTVTSAQKNPTAFYLCASSIGTGDTEAFFGQGTRLTVV.

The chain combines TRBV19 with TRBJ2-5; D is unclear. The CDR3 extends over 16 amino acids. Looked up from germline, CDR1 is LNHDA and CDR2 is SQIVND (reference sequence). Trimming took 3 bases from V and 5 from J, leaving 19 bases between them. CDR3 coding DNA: TGTGCCAGTAGTATCAGTGCCAGCGCCTTTGGGGAGACCCAGTACTTC. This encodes CASSISASAFGETQYF.

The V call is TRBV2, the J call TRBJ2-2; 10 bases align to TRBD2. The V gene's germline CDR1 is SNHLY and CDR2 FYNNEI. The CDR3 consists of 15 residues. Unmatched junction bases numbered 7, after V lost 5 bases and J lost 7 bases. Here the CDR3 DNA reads TGTGCCAGCAGTTGGCTAGCGGGAGCGGGCGGGGAGCTGTTTTTT. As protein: CASSWLAGAGGELFF. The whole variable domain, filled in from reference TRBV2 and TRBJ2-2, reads EPEVTQTPSHQVTQMGQEVILRCVPISNHLYFYWYRQILGQKVEFLVSFYNNEISEKSEIFDDQFSVERPDGSNFTLKIRSTKLEDSAMYFCASSWLAGAGGELFFGEGSRLTVL.

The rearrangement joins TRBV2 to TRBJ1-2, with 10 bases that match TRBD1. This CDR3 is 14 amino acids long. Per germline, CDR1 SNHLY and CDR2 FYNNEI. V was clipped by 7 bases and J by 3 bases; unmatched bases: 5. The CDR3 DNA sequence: TGTGCCAGCAATAGACAGGGGGCAGACTATGGCTACACCTTC. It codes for CASNRQGADYGYTF. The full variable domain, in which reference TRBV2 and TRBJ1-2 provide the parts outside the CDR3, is EPEVTQTPSHQVTQMGQEVILRCVPISNHLYFYWYRQILGQKVEFLVSFYNNEISEKSEIFDDQFSVERPDGSNFTLKIRSTKLEDSAMYFCASNRQGADYGYTFGSGTRLTVV.

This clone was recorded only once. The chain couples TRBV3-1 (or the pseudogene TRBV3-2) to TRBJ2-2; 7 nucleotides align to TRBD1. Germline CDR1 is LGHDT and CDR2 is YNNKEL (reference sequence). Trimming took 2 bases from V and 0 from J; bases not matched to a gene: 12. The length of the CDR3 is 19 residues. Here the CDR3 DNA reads TGTGCCAGCAGCCAACCGCGAACAGGGGTGATTTCGAACACCGGGGAGCTGTTTTTT. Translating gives CASSQPRTGVISNTGELFF.

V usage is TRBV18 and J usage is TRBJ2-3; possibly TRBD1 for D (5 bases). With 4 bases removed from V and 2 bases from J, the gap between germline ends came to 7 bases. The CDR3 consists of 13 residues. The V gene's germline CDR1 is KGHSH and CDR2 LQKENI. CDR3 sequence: CASSQTATDTQYF. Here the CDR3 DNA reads TGTGCCAGCTCACAGACAGCCACAGATACGCAGTATTTT.

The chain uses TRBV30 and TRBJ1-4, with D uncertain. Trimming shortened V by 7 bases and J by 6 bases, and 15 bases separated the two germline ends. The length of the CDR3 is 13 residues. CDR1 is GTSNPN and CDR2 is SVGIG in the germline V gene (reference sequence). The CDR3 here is CAFFRSPHEKLFF. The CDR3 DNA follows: TGTGCCTTCTTTCGTTCTCCCCATGAAAAACTGTTTTTT.

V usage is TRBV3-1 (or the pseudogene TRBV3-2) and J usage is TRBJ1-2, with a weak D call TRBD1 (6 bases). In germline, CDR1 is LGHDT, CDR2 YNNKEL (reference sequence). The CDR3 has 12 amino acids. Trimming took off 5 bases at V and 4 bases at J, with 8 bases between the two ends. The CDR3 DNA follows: TGTGCCAGCAGCGAACAGGGCTATGGCTACACCTTC. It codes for CASSEQGYGYTF.

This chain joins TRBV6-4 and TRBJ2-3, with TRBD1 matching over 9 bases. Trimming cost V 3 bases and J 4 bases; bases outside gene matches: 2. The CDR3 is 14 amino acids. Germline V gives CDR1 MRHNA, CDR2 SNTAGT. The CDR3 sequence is CASSDRTGADTQYF. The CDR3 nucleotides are TGTGCCAGCAGTGATCGGACAGGGGCAGATACGCAGTATTTT.

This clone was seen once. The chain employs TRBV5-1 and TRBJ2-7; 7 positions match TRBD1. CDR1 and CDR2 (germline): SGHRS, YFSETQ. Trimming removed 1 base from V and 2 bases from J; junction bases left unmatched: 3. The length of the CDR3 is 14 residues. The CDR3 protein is CASSLTGVAYEQYF. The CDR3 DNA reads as TGCGCCAGCAGCTTGACAGGGGTAGCCTACGAGCAGTACTTC.

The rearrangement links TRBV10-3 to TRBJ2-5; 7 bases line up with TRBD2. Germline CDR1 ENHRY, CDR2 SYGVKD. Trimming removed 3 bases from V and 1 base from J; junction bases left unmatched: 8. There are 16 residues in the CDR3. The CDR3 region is CAISDRGSGGQETQYF. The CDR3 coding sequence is TGTGCCATCAGTGATCGGGGTTCGGGGGGCCAAGAGACCCAGTACTTC.

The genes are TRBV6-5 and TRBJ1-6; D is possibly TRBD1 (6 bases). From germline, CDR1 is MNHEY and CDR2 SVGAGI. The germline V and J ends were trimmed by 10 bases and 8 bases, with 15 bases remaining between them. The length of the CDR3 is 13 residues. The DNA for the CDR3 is TGTGCCACTGCCAGGGGCCGGGATTCACCCCTCCACTTT. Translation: CATARGRDSPLHF.

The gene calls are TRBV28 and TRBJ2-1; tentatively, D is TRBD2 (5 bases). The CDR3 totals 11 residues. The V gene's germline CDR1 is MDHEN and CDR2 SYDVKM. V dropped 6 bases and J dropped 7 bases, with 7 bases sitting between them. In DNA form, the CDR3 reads TGTGCCAGCAGGGAGGTGAATGAGCAGTTCTTC. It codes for CASREVNEQFF.

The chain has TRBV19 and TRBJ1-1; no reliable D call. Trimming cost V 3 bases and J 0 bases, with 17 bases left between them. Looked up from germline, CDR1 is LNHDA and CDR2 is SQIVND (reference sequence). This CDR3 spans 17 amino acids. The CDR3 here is CASSIRTGVGMNTEAFF. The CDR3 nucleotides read TGTGCCAGTAGTATCAGGACCGGGGTAGGGATGAACACTGAAGCTTTCTTT.

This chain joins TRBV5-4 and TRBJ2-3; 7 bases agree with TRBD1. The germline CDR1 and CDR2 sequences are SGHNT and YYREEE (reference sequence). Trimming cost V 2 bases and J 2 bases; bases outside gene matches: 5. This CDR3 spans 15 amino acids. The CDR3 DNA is TGTGCCAGCAGCTTACAGGGGCCCGCCACAGATACGCAGTATTTT. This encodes CASSLQGPATDTQYF.